Each of the 27 T cell receptor beta chains below was sequenced from the same sample in a study of T cell responses to AZD1222 COVID-19 vaccine. Sequencing used immunoSEQ multiplex PCR; TCRdb keeps in-frame clones, though not all of them. In the table there are 200,000 or so clones, 94% of which are singletons. This material consisted of peripheral blood, taken on day 0 of AZD1222 vaccination. These receptors came from an adult in good health.

The CDR3 sequence: CASRAGAGDTNTGELFF. DNA of the CDR3: TGTGCCAGCAGGGCGGGGGCAGGCGATACGAACACCGGGGAGCTGTTTTTT. The chain recombines TRBV27 with TRBJ2-2; tentatively, D is TRBD2 (7 bases). The V gene's germline CDR1 is MNHEY and CDR2 SMNVEV (reference sequence). Trimming removed 6 bases from V and 0 bases from J, with 17 bases in between. The CDR3 is 17 residues long.

For the CDR3, the DNA is TGTGCCACACAACTCGGCGGGTCCTCAGATACGCAGTATTTT. This gives the protein CATQLGGSSDTQYF. The chain links TRBV28 to TRBJ2-3; D might be TRBD2 (5 bases). Trimming took off 10 bases at V and 4 bases at J, with 18 bases between the two ends. The CDR3 length is 14 residues. The germline gives CDR1 MDHEN, CDR2 SYDVKM.

The J gene is TRBJ1-1, the V gene TRBV2; no firm D call. This CDR3 spans 15 amino acids. The V gene's germline CDR1 is SNHLY and CDR2 FYNNEI. The ends were cut back, 3 bases at V and 0 bases at J, with 11 bases in the middle. CDR3 in DNA: TGTGCCAGCAGTGATCTGGGAGAGGTGAACACTGAAGCTTTCTTT. Protein sequence: CASSDLGEVNTEAFF.

This clone was counted a few times. The chain links TRBV5-1 to TRBJ2-7; the match to TRBD1 covers 12 bases. V shed 2 bases, J shed 5 bases, and the junction held 8 bases outside the gene matches. The CDR3 is 16 residues long. Germline loops: CDR1 SGHRS, CDR2 YFSETQ. The CDR3 region is CASSFGSGTGGDEQYF. DNA of the CDR3: TGCGCCAGCAGCTTTGGAAGTGGGACAGGGGGCGACGAGCAGTACTTC.

The chain employs TRBV18 and TRBJ1-1, with a weak D call TRBD1 (5 bases). V lost 6 bases, J lost 5 bases, and 19 bases lay in between. This CDR3 has 15 amino acids. Per the germline V gene, CDR1 is KGHSH and CDR2 is LQKENI. The CDR3 sequence is CASSLEGTAKTEAFF. The CDR3 DNA is TGTGCCAGCTCGCTCGAAGGGACCGCAAAGACTGAAGCTTTCTTT.

This chain joins TRBV9 and TRBJ1-3, with D possibly being TRBD1 (6 bases). There are 16 residues in the CDR3. Trimming cost V 0 bases and J 0 bases, with 10 bases left between them. From germline, CDR1 is SGDLS and CDR2 YYNGEE. The CDR3, as DNA: TGTGCCAGCAGCGTAGCGGGGGCGACCTCTGGAAACACCATATATTTT. As protein: CASSVAGATSGNTIYF.

The chain combines TRBV5-4 with TRBJ1-1; a possible D gene is TRBD1 (6 bases). Germline values: CDR1 SGHNT, CDR2 YYREEE (reference sequence). This CDR3 region has 16 residues. V was pared by 0 bases and J by 1 base, with 13 bases between. CDR3 sequence reads: CASSLVGLGANTEAFF. In nucleotides, the CDR3 is TGTGCCAGCAGCTTGGTTGGTCTGGGGGCGAACACTGAAGCTTTCTTT.

This clone came up a few times. V is TRBV9 and J is TRBJ2-1; 7 bases fit TRBD2. This CDR3 has 14 residues. Germline V CDR1 and CDR2: SGDLS, YYNGEE. V was pared by 6 bases and J by 7 bases, with 10 bases of the junction left unmatched. The CDR3 bases are TGTGCCAGCACCGGCGGGAGAGGTGTGAATGAGCAGTTCTTC. Its protein is CASTGGRGVNEQFF. The entire variable domain, with the rest obtained from reference TRBV9 and TRBJ2-1, is as follows: DSGVTQTPKHLITATGQRVTLRCSPRSGDLSVYWYQQSLDQGLQFLIQYYNGEERAKGNILERFSAQQFPDLHSELNLSSLELGDSALYFCASTGGRGVNEQFFGPGTRLTVL.

The chain uses TRBV7-9 and TRBJ2-3, with D tentatively TRBD1 (5 bases). The germline CDR1 and CDR2 sequences are SEHNR and FQNEAQ (reference sequence). Trimming removed 4 bases from V and 1 base from J, with 15 bases in between. The CDR3 length is 16 residues. The CDR3 spells CASSSTGPRGTDTQYF. The DNA for the CDR3 is TGTGCCAGCAGCTCAACAGGCCCCCGGGGCACAGATACGCAGTATTTT.

The chain combines TRBV27 with TRBJ1-2; perhaps TRBD1 as D (5 bases). This CDR3 contains 13 residues. The V and J ends lost 8 bases and 4 bases respectively, with 14 bases between them. Germline CDR1 MNHEY, CDR2 SMNVEV (reference sequence). As DNA, the CDR3 is TGTGCCAGCGCTCACCCGGGGGGCTATGGCTACACCTTC. This sequence encodes CASAHPGGYGYTF.

The J gene is TRBJ2-7, the V gene TRBV30; tentatively, D is TRBD2 (5 bases). The CDR3 is 14 amino acids. The V gene lost 3 bases and the J gene lost 4 bases, with 16 bases spanning the gap. Germline values: CDR1 GTSNPN, CDR2 SVGIG (reference sequence). The DNA of the CDR3 is TGTGCCTGGAGGGGTAAGGGAGTGAAGTACGAGCAGTACTTC. Amino acid sequence: CAWRGKGVKYEQYF.

The CDR3: CAIRAEPGTDTQYF. CDR3 sequence (DNA): TGTGCCATCCGAGCGGAACCGGGCACAGATACGCAGTATTTT. The J gene is TRBJ2-3, the V gene TRBV10-3, with D maybe TRBD2 (5 bases). CDR1 and CDR2 from the germline V gene are ENHRY and SYGVKD. The CDR3 length is 14 residues. The ends were cut back, 8 bases at V and 1 base at J, with 13 bases in the middle.

The chain carries TRBV14 and TRBJ2-7; 7 nucleotides align to TRBD2. CDR1 is SGHDN and CDR2 is FVKESK in the germline V gene. The CDR3 is made up of 16 amino acids. V lost 0 bases to trimming and J lost 2 bases; unmatched junction nucleotides: 7. In DNA, the CDR3 is TGTGCCAGCAGCCAAGAATTCGGACTAGGCCCCTACGAGCAGTACTTC. It is translated as CASSQEFGLGPYEQYF.

In its sample, this clone was seen once. CDR3 DNA: TGTGCCAGCAGTTTAGGTGTGCAGGGTAGCAATCAGCCCCAGCATTTT. It yields the protein CASSLGVQGSNQPQHF. The gene calls are TRBV28 and TRBJ1-5; D perhaps matches TRBD1 (5 bases). The CDR3 runs to 16 residues. Germline values: CDR1 MDHEN, CDR2 SYDVKM. The V gene lost 2 bases and the J gene lost 0 bases, with 11 bases spanning the gap.

The chain employs TRBV19 and TRBJ1-1, with D possibly matching TRBD1 (5 bases). Germline loops: CDR1 LNHDA, CDR2 SQIVND (reference sequence). This CDR3 contains 14 residues. V lost 6 bases, J lost 11 bases, and 22 bases lay in between. In DNA form, the CDR3 reads TGTGCCAGTAGCGAGGGGATATCCTCCGGGAACGCTTTCTTT. Translation gives CASSEGISSGNAFF.

The chain employs TRBV6-5 and TRBJ2-3, with a possible D match to TRBD1 (5 bases). V was pared by 6 bases and J by 4 bases, with 17 bases between. The germline V gene has CDR1 MNHEY and CDR2 SVGAGI. This CDR3 contains 15 residues. CDR3 in amino acids: CASSPRQPGPDTQYF. The CDR3 nucleotides are TGTGCCAGCAGCCCGAGACAGCCCGGCCCAGATACGCAGTATTTT.

The CDR3 DNA is TGTGCCAGCAGCATCAAGAATCCCGGGGAGCTGTTTTTT. The encoded protein is CASSIKNPGELFF. The chain has TRBV7-9 and TRBJ2-2, with unresolved D. V lost 5 bases and J lost 6, with 10 bases in between. Germline values: CDR1 SEHNR, CDR2 FQNEAQ (reference sequence). The CDR3 runs to 13 residues. Filled out from reference TRBV7-9 and TRBJ2-2, the complete variable domain reads DTGVSQNPRHKITKRGQNVTFRCDPISEHNRLYWYRQTLGQGPEFLTYFQNEAQLEKSRLLSDRFSAERPKGSFSTLEIQRTEQGDSAMYLCASSIKNPGELFFGEGSRLTVL.

Turning to this clone: Other DNA sequences within the sample encode an identical CDR3. The genes are TRBV20-1 and TRBJ2-7; D is unresolved. Germline assignment: CDR1 DFQATT and CDR2 SNEGSKA (reference sequence). The CDR3 runs 10 residues. V was pared by 5 bases and J by 0 bases, with 2 bases between. As DNA, the CDR3 is TGCAGTGCTGGCTCCTACGAGCAGTACTTC. Its protein is CSAGSYEQYF.

The V call is TRBV5-1, the J call TRBJ2-7, with TRBD2 as a possible D gene (6 bases). The CDR3 loop spans 14 amino acids. V was cut by 6 bases and J by 0 bases, with 13 bases left in between. Per the germline V gene, CDR1 is SGHRS and CDR2 is YFSETQ. The CDR3 sequence is CASTPRGFSYEQYF. DNA for the CDR3: TGCGCCAGCACGCCCCGGGGGTTCTCCTACGAGCAGTACTTC.

The J gene is TRBJ2-1, the V gene TRBV10-3, with 7 nucleotides matching TRBD2. The V and J ends lost 6 bases and 7 bases, in that order; junction bases with no gene match: 9. This CDR3 is built from 14 residues. Germline CDR1 and CDR2: ENHRY and SYGVKD. CDR3 nucleotides: TGTGCCATCAGCGGGACTAACAACGGGAATGAGCAGTTCTTC. Translating gives CAISGTNNGNEQFF.

The table lists this clone with a few counts. The V and J genes are TRBV10-3 and TRBJ1-2; D not resolved. Germline CDR1 and CDR2: ENHRY and SYGVKD. The CDR3 contains 12 residues. Between the trimmed V and J ends, which lost 3 bases and 2 bases, there was a span of 4 bases. CDR3 nucleotide sequence: TGTGCCATCAGTGATATGAACTATGGCTACACCTTC. This codes for CAISDMNYGYTF.

The V and J genes are TRBV6-5 and TRBJ2-1; D call uncertain. Deletions cut 6 bases from V and 6 bases from J, with 12 bases between. In germline, CDR1 is MNHEY, CDR2 SVGAGI. This CDR3 spans 13 amino acids. The CDR3 DNA reads as TGTGCCAGCAGACGGACCCTGGCCAATGAGCAGTTCTTC. It codes for CASRRTLANEQFF.

This clone was picked up one time. The V call is TRBV11-2, the J call TRBJ2-7; 11 bases are a match to TRBD1. After removal of 5 bases from V and 5 bases from J, the junction contained 5 bases not matched to a gene. The germline V gene has CDR1 SGHAT and CDR2 FQNNGV. This CDR3 spans 14 amino acids. As DNA, the CDR3 is TGTGCCAGCAGCCGGGACAGGGGGACCCACGAGCAGTACTTC. Its translation is CASSRDRGTHEQYF.

This chain uses TRBV5-4 with TRBJ2-2, with a weak D call TRBD2 (5 bases). Between the trimmed V and J ends, which lost 0 bases and 5 bases, there was a span of 14 bases. The CDR3 is 16 residues long. CDR1 and CDR2 (germline): SGHNT, YYREEE (reference sequence). CDR3 amino acids: CASSLGPGKTTGELFF. The CDR3 nucleotides read TGTGCCAGCAGCTTGGGGCCGGGAAAGACAACCGGGGAGCTGTTTTTT.

Concerning this clone: Compared with germline, one end of the junction differs, possibly owing to a read error. The J gene is TRBJ2-5, the V gene TRBV14; 13 positions match TRBD2. The CDR3 is made up of 17 amino acids. Germline V gene sequence: CDR1 SGHDN, CDR2 FVKESK. CDR3 sequence (DNA): TGTGCCCGCAGCCAAGATGGGACTAGCGGGATCCAAGAGACCCAGTACTTC. It is translated as CARSQDGTSGIQETQYF.

The CDR3, as DNA: TGTGCCAGCAGCCGCGGGACGGCCACCGGGGAGCTGTTTTTT. Encoded protein: CASSRGTATGELFF. The chain couples TRBV11-3 to TRBJ2-2; TRBD2 might be the D (6 bases). V gave up 5 bases and J gave up 4 bases, with 11 bases separating them. CDR3 length equals 14 residues. CDR1 is SGHNT, CDR2 YENEEA, per germline.

J is TRBJ1-5 and V is TRBV28; 8 positions match TRBD1. Per the germline V gene, CDR1 is MDHEN and CDR2 is SYDVKM. The CDR3 consists of 18 residues. V shed 8 bases and J 0 bases; nucleotides not matched to a gene: 15. CDR3 loop: CASGSPGQGGYSNQPQHF. In nucleotides, the CDR3 is TGTGCCAGCGGCTCACCCGGACAGGGCGGGTATAGCAATCAGCCCCAGCATTTT.